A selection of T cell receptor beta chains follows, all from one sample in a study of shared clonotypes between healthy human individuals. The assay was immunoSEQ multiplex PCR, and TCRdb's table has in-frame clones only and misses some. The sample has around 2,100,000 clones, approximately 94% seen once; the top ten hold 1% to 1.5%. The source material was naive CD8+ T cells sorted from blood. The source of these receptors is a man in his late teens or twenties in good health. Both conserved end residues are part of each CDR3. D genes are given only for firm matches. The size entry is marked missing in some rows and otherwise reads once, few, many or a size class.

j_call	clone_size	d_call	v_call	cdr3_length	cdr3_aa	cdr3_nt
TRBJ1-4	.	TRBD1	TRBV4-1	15	CASSPWTGEGEKLFF	TGCGCCAGCAGCCCCTGGACAGGAGAAGGGGAAAAACTGTTTTTT
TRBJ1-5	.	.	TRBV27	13	CASSLVWDQPQHF	TGTGCCAGCAGTTTGGTGTGGGATCAGCCCCAGCATTTT
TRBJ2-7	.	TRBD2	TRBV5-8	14	CASSLVGGSNEQYF	TGTGCCAGCAGCTTGGTGGGCGGGAGCAACGAGCAGTACTTC
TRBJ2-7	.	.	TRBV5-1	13	CASSLGSPYEQYF	TGCGCCAGCAGCTTGGGCAGCCCCTACGAGCAGTACTTC
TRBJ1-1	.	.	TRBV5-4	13	CASSDSVNTEAFF	TGTGCCAGCAGCGACAGCGTGAACACTGAAGCTTTCTTT
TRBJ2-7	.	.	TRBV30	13	CAWSVSSPYEQYF	TGTGCCTGGAGTGTAAGCAGTCCCTACGAGCAGTACTTC
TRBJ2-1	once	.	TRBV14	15	CASSQESSFPNEQFF	TGTGCCAGCAGCCAAGAATCTAGTTTCCCGAATGAGCAGTTCTTC
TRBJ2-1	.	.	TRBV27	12	CASSLTNNEQFF	TGTGCCAGCAGTCTCACGAACAATGAGCAGTTCTTC
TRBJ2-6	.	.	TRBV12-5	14	CASGPGSGANVLTF	TGTGCTAGTGGACCGGGGTCCGGGGCCAACGTCCTGACTTTC
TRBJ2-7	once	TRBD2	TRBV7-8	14	CASSLASGGYEQYF	TGTGCCAGCAGCTTAGCTAGCGGGGGCTACGAGCAGTACTTC
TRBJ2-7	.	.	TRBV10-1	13	CASSTRSSYEQYF	TGCGCCAGCAGCACCCGGAGCTCCTACGAGCAGTACTTC
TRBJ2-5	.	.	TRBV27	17	CAREARTRQSYQETQYF	TGTGCCAGGGAGGCACGGACGAGACAGTCGTACCAAGAGACCCAGTACTTC
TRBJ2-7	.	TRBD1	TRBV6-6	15	CASSSLQGAAYEQYF	TGTGCCAGCAGTTCCCTACAGGGGGCTGCCTACGAGCAGTACTTC
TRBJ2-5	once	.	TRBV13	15	CASSLRQPSVETQYF	TGTGCCAGCAGCCTTCGACAGCCAAGTGTAGAGACCCAGTACTTC
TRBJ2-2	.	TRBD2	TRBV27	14	CASRLSGGTGELFF	TGTGCCAGCAGACTTAGCGGGGGGACCGGGGAGCTGTTTTTT
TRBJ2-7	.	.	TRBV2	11	CASTESYEQYF	TGTGCCAGCACCGAATCGTACGAGCAGTACTTC
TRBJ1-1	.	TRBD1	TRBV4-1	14	CASSPGQGGTEAFF	TGCGCCAGCAGCCCCGGACAGGGAGGCACTGAAGCTTTCTTT
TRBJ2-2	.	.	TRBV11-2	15	CASSLWGANTGELFF	TGTGCCAGCAGCTTATGGGGGGCGAACACCGGGGAGCTGTTTTTT
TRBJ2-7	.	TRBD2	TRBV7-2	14	CASSRLAGVDEQYF	TGTGCCAGCAGCCGACTAGCGGGAGTCGACGAGCAGTACTTC
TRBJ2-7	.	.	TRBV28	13	CASSLQGRVEQYF	TGTGCCAGCAGTTTACAGGGCCGGGTCGAGCAGTACTTC
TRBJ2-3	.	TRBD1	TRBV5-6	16	CASSSLTGIVGDTQYF	TGTGCCAGCAGCTCACTGACAGGGATTGTCGGAGATACGCAGTATTTT
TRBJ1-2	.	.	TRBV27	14	CASSLAGSSYGYTF	TGTGCCAGCAGTTTAGCAGGCTCGAGCTATGGCTACACCTTC
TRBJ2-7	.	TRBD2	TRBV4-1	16	CASSQEGDYHLYEQYF	TGCGCCAGCAGCCAAGAAGGGGACTACCATCTCTACGAGCAGTACTTC
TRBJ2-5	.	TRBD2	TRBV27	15	CASSWTSGSQETQYF	TGTGCCAGCAGTTGGACTAGCGGGAGTCAAGAGACCCAGTACTTC
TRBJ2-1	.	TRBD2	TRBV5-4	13	CASSLWGLGEQFF	TGTGCCAGCAGCTTGTGGGGACTAGGCGAGCAGTTCTTC
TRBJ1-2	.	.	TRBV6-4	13	CASSDGIGYGYTF	TGTGCCAGCAGTGACGGGATTGGGTATGGCTACACCTTC
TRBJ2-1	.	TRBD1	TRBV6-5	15	CASSYTLDRVDEQFF	TGTGCCAGCAGTTATACCCTCGACAGGGTCGATGAGCAGTTCTTC
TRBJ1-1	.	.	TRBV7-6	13	CASSLPGMSEAFF	TGTGCCAGCAGCTTACCCGGGATGAGTGAAGCTTTCTTT
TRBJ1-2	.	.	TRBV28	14	CASRPDRLLYGYTF	TGTGCCAGCAGACCCGACAGGTTGCTCTATGGCTACACCTTC
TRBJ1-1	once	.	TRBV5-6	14	CASSFLSGNTEAFF	TGTGCCAGCAGCTTCCTTTCTGGTAACACTGAAGCTTTCTTT
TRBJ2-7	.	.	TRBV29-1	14	CSVEDPDGSYEQYF	TGCAGCGTTGAAGATCCGGACGGGTCCTACGAGCAGTACTTC
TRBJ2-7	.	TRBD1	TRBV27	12	CANPGQPYEQYF	TGTGCCAACCCGGGACAGCCCTACGAGCAGTACTTC
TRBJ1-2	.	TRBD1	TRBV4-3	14	CASSQGDRAGGYTF	TGCGCCAGCAGCCAAGGGGACAGGGCCGGTGGCTACACCTTC
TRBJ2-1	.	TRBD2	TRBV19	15	CASSSWAGGPNEQFF	TGTGCCAGTAGTTCTTGGGCGGGGGGGCCCAATGAGCAGTTCTTC
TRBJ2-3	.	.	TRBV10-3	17	CAISESLSRELTDTQYF	TGTGCCATCAGTGAGTCGTTGAGCCGGGAGCTCACAGATACGCAGTATTTT
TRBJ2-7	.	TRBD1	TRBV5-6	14	CASTPGTGSYEQYF	TGTGCCAGCACCCCCGGGACAGGGTCCTACGAGCAGTACTTC
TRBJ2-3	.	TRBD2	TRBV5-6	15	CASSLVGGNFDTQYF	TGTGCCAGCAGCTTGGTGGGGGGGAACTTCGATACGCAGTATTTT
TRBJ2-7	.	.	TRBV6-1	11	CASTKGGEQYF	TGTGCCAGCACCAAGGGGGGCGAGCAGTACTTC
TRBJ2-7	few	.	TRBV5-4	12	CASSLGTYEQYF	TGTGCCAGCAGCTTGGGAACCTACGAGCAGTACTTC
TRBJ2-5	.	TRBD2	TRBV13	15	CASSPTSGGRETQYF	TGTGCCAGCAGCCCCACTAGCGGGGGAAGAGAGACCCAGTACTTC
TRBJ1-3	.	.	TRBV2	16	CASSERGAGSGNTIYF	TGTGCCAGCAGTGAACGCGGAGCTGGGTCTGGAAACACCATATATTTT
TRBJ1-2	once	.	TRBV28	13	CASSPARNYGYTF	TGTGCCAGCAGTCCCGCCCGCAACTATGGCTACACCTTC
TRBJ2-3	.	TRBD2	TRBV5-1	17	CASRSGTSGGMTDTQYF	TGCGCCAGCAGGTCCGGGACTAGCGGGGGTATGACAGATACGCAGTATTTT
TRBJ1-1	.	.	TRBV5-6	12	CASSFGGTEAFF	TGTGCCAGCAGCTTTGGTGGTACTGAAGCTTTCTTT
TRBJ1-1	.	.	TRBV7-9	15	CASSLVAGRVTEAFF	TGTGCCAGCAGCTTAGTGGCAGGGCGGGTCACTGAAGCTTTCTTT
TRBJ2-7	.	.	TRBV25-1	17	CASRGVKGGTAVYEQYF	TGTGCCAGCAGGGGGGTTAAAGGCGGGACAGCTGTCTACGAGCAGTACTTC
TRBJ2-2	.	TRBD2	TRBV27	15	CASSPIAGGGGELFF	TGTGCCAGCAGTCCGATCGCGGGAGGAGGCGGGGAGCTGTTTTTT
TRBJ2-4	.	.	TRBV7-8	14	CASSLAPGQNIQYF	TGTGCCAGCAGCTTAGCGCCCGGGCAAAACATTCAGTACTTC
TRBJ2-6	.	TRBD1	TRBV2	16	CASSPTTGDGANVLTF	TGTGCCAGCAGTCCCACTACAGGGGATGGGGCCAACGTCCTGACTTTC
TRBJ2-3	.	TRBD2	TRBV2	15	CASSRTSGGADTQYF	TGTGCCAGCAGTAGGACTAGCGGGGGGGCAGATACGCAGTATTTT
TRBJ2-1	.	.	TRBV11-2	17	CASSLGTGLSSYNEQFF	TGTGCCAGCAGCTTGGGGACTGGTTTGAGCTCCTACAATGAGCAGTTCTTC
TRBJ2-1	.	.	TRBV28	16	CASSTDREVRDGEQFF	TGTGCCAGCAGTACCGACAGGGAGGTGCGTGACGGTGAGCAGTTCTTC
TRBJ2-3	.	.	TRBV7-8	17	CASSFPEGGVSTDTQYF	TGTGCCAGCAGTTTCCCCGAGGGCGGGGTTAGCACAGATACGCAGTATTTT
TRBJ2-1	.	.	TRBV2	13	CASREQSYNEQFF	TGTGCCAGCAGAGAACAGAGTTACAATGAGCAGTTCTTC
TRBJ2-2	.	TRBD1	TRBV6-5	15	CASSYGQADTGELFF	TGTGCCAGCAGTTACGGACAGGCGGACACCGGGGAGCTGTTTTTT
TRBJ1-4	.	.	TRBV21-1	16	CASSIGQGRTNEKLFF	TGTGCCAGCAGCATCGGACAGGGAAGGACTAATGAAAAACTGTTTTTT
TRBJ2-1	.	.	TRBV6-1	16	CASSALRADSYNEQFF	TGTGCCAGCAGTGCCCTGAGGGCGGACAGCTACAATGAGCAGTTCTTC
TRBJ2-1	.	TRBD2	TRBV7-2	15	CASSLVQTSHNEQFF	TGTGCCAGCAGCTTAGTTCAGACTAGCCACAATGAGCAGTTCTTC